This entry lists 20 T cell receptor beta chains sequenced from one sample in a study of T cells in Graves' hyperthyroidism and ophthalmopathy. Amplified TCR beta CDR3 regions derived from RNA transcripts. When the TCR CDR3 underwent first-round RT-PCR, the HTBI primer set was used. TCRdb recomputed calls from the multiplex PCR reads with MiXCR, one row per CDR3 protein. The sample lists 600,000 or so distinct CDR3 sequences, 14% occurring once. The sequenced material came from blood. The receptors originated from a woman between 50 and 59 years old with Graves' ophthalmopathy.

This clonotype was recorded many times. CDR3 coding DNA: TGTGCCAGCACCAAACTACAGGGAACCGGGGAGCTGTTTTTT. Its protein product is CASTKLQGTGELFF. This sequence joins TRBV12-3 or TRBV12-4 and TRBJ2-2; a possible D gene is TRBD1 (6 bases). This CDR3 is built from 14 residues. The V end lost 7 bases, the J end lost 5 bases, and 14 bases lay between the germline ends.

In its sample, this clonotype was seen many times. The chain is built from TRBV24-1 and TRBJ2-2; D may be TRBD1 or TRBD2 (5 bases each). Trimming took 10 bases from V and 3 from J, leaving 17 bases between them. The CDR3 covers 15 residues. Per germline, CDR1 KGHDR and CDR2 SFDVKD. The CDR3 sequence is CATSAGTWDTGELFF. CDR3 nucleotide sequence: TGTGCCACTTCGGCAGGGACGTGGGACACCGGGGAGCTGTTTTTT.

The gene calls are TRBV7-9 and TRBJ2-3; no reliable D call. The CDR3 consists of 14 residues. Between the trimmed V and J ends, which lost 4 bases and 1 base, there was a span of 9 bases. Germline V gives CDR1 SEHNR, CDR2 FQNEAQ (reference sequence). CDR3 coding DNA: TGTGCCAGCAGCTCCGTCGGTGGCACAGATACGCAGTATTTT. Translation gives CASSSVGGTDTQYF.

The sample holds one count of this clonotype. The CDR3 here is CSAIPGRRDYNEQFF. CDR3 DNA sequence: TGCAGTGCTATCCCAGGGCGGCGGGACTACAATGAGCAGTTCTTC. The J gene is TRBJ2-1, the V gene TRBV20-1; the D gene is possibly TRBD2 (6 bases). V was shortened by 4 bases and J by 3 bases, with 16 bases between the two germline ends. The CDR3 consists of 15 residues. The germline V gene has CDR1 DFQATT and CDR2 SNEGSKA (reference sequence).

This clonotype was observed many times. This rearrangement joins TRBV20-1 to TRBJ2-1; 9 bases fit TRBD2. Trimming cost V 5 bases and J 4 bases; bases outside gene matches: 9. Germline V CDR1 and CDR2: DFQATT, SNEGSKA (reference sequence). The CDR3 loop spans 15 amino acids. The DNA of the CDR3 is TGCAGTGCTCCACTAGCGGGCGGTATATACAATGAGCAGTTCTTC. Protein sequence: CSAPLAGGIYNEQFF.

The rearrangement joins TRBV7-9 to TRBJ2-1; D uncertain. Germline CDR1 is SEHNR and CDR2 is FQNEAQ (reference sequence). Trimming removed 5 bases from V and 0 bases from J, with 14 bases in between. The CDR3 runs to 16 residues. The chain's CDR3 is CASSGPPRGSYNEQFF. The CDR3 coding sequence is TGTGCCAGCAGCGGACCCCCCCGTGGCTCCTACAATGAGCAGTTCTTC.

The sample holds many counts of this clonotype. This chain links TRBV27 with TRBJ2-3; 11 bases align to TRBD2. Per germline, CDR1 MNHEY and CDR2 SMNVEV (reference sequence). V shed 4 bases and J 6 bases; nucleotides not matched to a gene: 6. The CDR3 consists of 15 residues. The CDR3 bases are TGTGCCAGCAGTTGGGGACTAGCGGTGCCGGATACGCAGTATTTT. It encodes CASSWGLAVPDTQYF.

This clonotype came up many times. The chain is built from TRBV18 and TRBJ2-1; D ambiguous. Trimming took off 0 bases at V and 4 bases at J, with 13 bases between the two ends. CDR3 length equals 16 residues. Germline V gene sequence: CDR1 KGHSH, CDR2 LQKENI. CDR3 sequence reads: CASSPPRQPVYNEQFF. The CDR3, as DNA: TGTGCCAGCTCACCACCGAGGCAGCCTGTATACAATGAGCAGTTCTTC.

This clonotype was seen many times. This chain links TRBV10-1 with TRBJ2-1; the match to TRBD2 covers 8 bases. Germline CDR1 and CDR2: WNHNN and SYGVQD (reference sequence). CDR3 length: 15 residues. The J segment lost 0 bases and the V segment lost 6 bases, leaving 4 bases of the junction unmatched. CDR3 region: CASRKRGSSYNEQFF. The CDR3 DNA reads as TGCGCCAGCAGAAAGCGGGGGAGCTCCTACAATGAGCAGTTCTTC.

This chain uses TRBV27 with TRBJ2-3; no reliable D call. The CDR3 has 13 amino acids. Germline V gene sequence: CDR1 MNHEY, CDR2 SMNVEV (reference sequence). V lost 7 bases, J lost 1 base, and 9 bases lay in between. DNA of the CDR3: TGTGCCAGCACCAAACGGGGCACAGATACGCAGTATTTT. Translating it yields CASTKRGTDTQYF.

About this clonotype itself: Possible read error: a much larger clone is one base away. The chain couples TRBV2 to TRBJ1-2, with TRBD1 matching 7 bases. There are 16 residues in the CDR3. Germline V gene sequence: CDR1 SNHLY, CDR2 FYNNEI. CDR3 sequence: CASSEARTGDNSGYTF. The CDR3, as DNA: TGTGCCAGCAGTGAAGCGCGGACAGGCGACAACTCTGGCTACACCTTC. Full variable domain (missing parts from reference TRBV2 and TRBJ1-2): EPEVTQTPSHQVTQMGQEVILRCVPISNHLYFYWYRQILGQKVEFLVSFYNNEISEKSEIFDDQFSVERPDGSNFTLKIRSTKLEDSAMYFCASSEARTGDNSGYTFGSGTRLTVV.

CDR3 residues: CSAEYNEQFF. In nucleotides, the CDR3 is TGCAGTGCTGAGTACAATGAGCAGTTCTTC. V is TRBV20-1 and J is TRBJ2-1; D is ambiguous. The CDR3 runs 10 residues. Trimming cost V 5 bases and J 4 bases, with 3 bases left between them. Germline V gene data show CDR1 as DFQATT and CDR2 as SNEGSKA (reference sequence).

The genes are TRBV5-5 and TRBJ1-2, with 8 nucleotides matching TRBD1. Germline-derived CDR1 and CDR2 are SGHKS and YYEKEE (reference sequence). Unmatched junction bases numbered 6, after V lost 3 bases and J lost 8 bases. This CDR3 region has 13 residues. CDR3 residues: CASSWTGIDGYTF. CDR3 nucleotide sequence: TGTGCCAGCAGCTGGACAGGGATCGACGGCTACACCTTC.

The chain links TRBV27 to TRBJ2-3; TRBD2 matches at 14 bases. V shed 5 bases, J shed 0 bases, and the junction held 16 bases outside the gene matches. Per the germline V gene, CDR1 is MNHEY and CDR2 is SMNVEV (reference sequence). The CDR3 is 21 amino acids. Here the CDR3 DNA reads TGTGCCAGCAGTCCCCCCCCCGGGACTAGCGGGAGTAGAACTAGCACAGATACGCAGTATTTT. Its protein product is CASSPPPGTSGSRTSTDTQYF.

This clonotype occurred many times. CDR3 region: CASSLFGSGVQNTEAFF. The CDR3, as DNA: TGCGCCAGCAGCTTGTTTGGATCGGGTGTCCAAAACACTGAAGCTTTCTTT. This chain uses TRBV5-1 with TRBJ1-1; D not certain. The germline V gene encodes CDR1 SGHRS and CDR2 YFSETQ. V was clipped by 1 base and J by 2 bases, with 18 bases between them. The CDR3 is 17 amino acids.

This clonotype was seen more than once but under ten times. This sequence joins TRBV19 and TRBJ2-5; TRBD2 agrees at 9 bases. Trimming cost V 3 bases and J 4 bases; bases outside gene matches: 9. The length of the CDR3 is 16 residues. Per the germline V gene, CDR1 is LNHDA and CDR2 is SQIVND (reference sequence). The CDR3 spells CASSMVSGSFRETQYF. The CDR3, as DNA: TGTGCCAGTAGTATGGTTAGCGGGAGTTTTCGAGAGACCCAGTACTTC.

Worth noting for this clonotype: A much larger clone is a single base away; this may be a read error. The rearrangement links TRBV6-2 or TRBV6-3 to TRBJ2-2; TRBD2 matches at 8 bases. The CDR3 totals 16 residues. The germline CDR1 and CDR2 sequences are MNHEY and SVGEGT. The DNA of the CDR3 is TGTGCCAGCAGTTACGGTAGCGGGACACCCTCCGGGGAGCTGCTTTTT. Amino acid sequence: CASSYGSGTPSGELLF.

This clonotype was recorded a few times. CDR3 sequence (DNA): TGTGCTAGTGGTTTGGTAGTTTTAACTAGCGGGAGGGCCTTGGGGCAGTACTTC. Its protein product is CASGLVVLTSGRALGQYF. The chain uses TRBV12-5 and TRBJ2-7; 13 bases map to TRBD2. This CDR3 is 18 amino acids long. Unmatched junction bases numbered 14, after V lost 0 bases and J lost 9 bases. Germline loops: CDR1 LGHNT, CDR2 FRNRAP.

This clonotype was observed many times. V gene TRBV5-5 combines with J gene TRBJ2-7; tentatively, D is TRBD1 (5 bases). The germline gives CDR1 SGHKS, CDR2 YYEKEE (reference sequence). The germline V and J ends were trimmed by 0 bases and 7 bases, with 11 bases remaining between them. The CDR3 totals 13 residues. CDR3 region: CASSLAQGREQYF. CDR3 nucleotide sequence: TGTGCCAGCAGCTTGGCCCAGGGTCGAGAGCAGTACTTC.

This clonotype has at least ten counts. This sequence joins TRBV12-3 or TRBV12-4 and TRBJ1-1; 8 bases are a match to TRBD1. J lost 1 base, V lost 6 bases, and 4 bases had no gene match. The CDR3 runs to 14 residues. In DNA form, the CDR3 reads TGTGCCAGCAGCCGACAGGGGTGGAACACTGAAGCTTTCTTT. Its translation is CASSRQGWNTEAFF.